This TCR beta chain was found in a study of technical replicates of blood from a few donors. Clones were sequenced by immunoSEQ multiplex PCR, and TCRdb holds only the in-frame ones, with some missing. Of tens of thousands of clones in the sample, around 90% were seen once. V shed 5 bases, J shed 7 bases, and the junction held 9 bases outside the gene matches. Germline V gene data show CDR1 as MDHEN and CDR2 as SYDVKM. The CDR3 is 14 amino acids. The chain employs TRBV28 and TRBJ2-7; 9 bases align to TRBD2. The TCR sequence derives from a human donor in good health. Material for sequencing was T cells isolated from PBMCs. CDR3 bases: TGTGCCAGCAGTCCAAGTCTAGCGGGAATGGAGCAGTACTTC. Its protein is CASSPSLAGMEQYF.